The 2 T cell receptor beta chains below come from one sample, sequenced in a study of shared clonotypes between healthy human individuals. Here immunoSEQ multiplex PCR was the method, and the copy in TCRdb shows in-frame clones only, minus some. Of 2 million to 3 million clones in the sample, roughly 93% are singletons; the top ten hold 0.36%. The sequenced material came from naive CD4+ T cells from PBMCs. As to subset: CD45RA+ positively selected. These receptors all come from a man aged 18 to 30 in good health. Some clones in this sample may be carry-over from other donors' samples.

V gene TRBV19 combines with J gene TRBJ2-4; D perhaps matches TRBD1 (7 bases). The CDR3 consists of 16 residues. CDR1 is LNHDA, CDR2 SQIVND, per germline (reference sequence). V was cut by 2 bases and J by 1 base, with 12 bases left in between. In DNA form, the CDR3 reads TGTGCCAGTAGTATAAGGACAGGAGGGGCCAAAAACATTCAGTACTTC. It specifies CASSIRTGGAKNIQYF.

The V call is TRBV29-1, the J call TRBJ1-2; D ambiguous. The CDR3 extends over 12 amino acids. The V end was cut by 3 bases, the J end by 0 bases, with 5 bases between. Germline V gene lookup returns CDR1 SQVTM and CDR2 ANQGSEA. DNA of the CDR3: TGCAGCGTTGAGGAGTCTAACTATGGCTACACCTTC. Amino acids: CSVEESNYGYTF.